Each of the 28 T cell receptor beta chains below was sequenced from the same sample in a study of T cells expressing NK-cell markers. TCRdb reprocessed the 5' RACE reads; each CDR3 protein has one entry and no DNA is given. The sample includes 5,000 to 6,500 distinct CDR3 sequences. Sequencing was performed on blood T cells: a sorted CD56 or NKG2C T cell subset, CD4+ or CD8+ T cells, or bulk PBMC T cells (not recorded which). The source of these receptors is a man aged 18 to 30 in good health.

This clonotype is deemed medium-sized by its frequency. This CDR3 is CASNPSGSDTGELFF. V is TRBV6-4 and J is TRBJ2-2; the TCRdb D gene call, TRBD2, has no DNA to confirm it. Germline V lookup: CDR1 MRHNA, CDR2 SNTAGT. The CDR3 consists of 15 residues.

The chain joins TRBV19 to TRBJ2-1; TCRdb picks TRBD1, but there is no DNA to check that call. CDR1 LNHDA and CDR2 SQIVND come from the germline V gene (reference sequence). The CDR3 contains 16 residues. The CDR3 sequence: CASSPHGHSVYNEQFF. Together with reference TRBV19 and TRBJ2-1, the CDR3 gives the full variable domain: DGGITQSPKYLFRKEGQNVTLSCEQNLNHDAMYWYRQDPGQGLRLIYYSQIVNDFQKGDIAEGYSVSREKKESFPLTVTSAQKNPTAFYLCASSPHGHSVYNEQFFGPGTRLTVL.

This clonotype is medium-sized by frequency. CDR3 in amino acids: CASSQEWGTGEAGELFF. J is TRBJ2-2 and V is TRBV4-2; TCRdb selects TRBD1, and the lack of DNA leaves this call unchecked. From germline, CDR1 is LGHNA and CDR2 YNFKEQ. This CDR3 has 17 residues.

The rearrangement uses TRBV20-1 and TRBJ2-7. Germline V lookup: CDR1 DFQATT, CDR2 SNEGSKA (reference sequence). The CDR3 loop spans 11 amino acids. CDR3 protein: CSAKSAYEQYF.

The chain employs TRBV6-2 or TRBV6-3 and TRBJ2-5; TCRdb calls TRBD1, which cannot be checked without DNA. The CDR3 is made up of 16 amino acids. Germline V lookup: CDR1 MNHEY, CDR2 SVGEGT. The CDR3 spells CASSSPPGHYQETQYF.

The CDR3 loop is CASSPLGGLGNQPQHF. V gene TRBV18 combines with J gene TRBJ1-5; checking the TCRdb D call of TRBD1 is not possible without DNA. This CDR3 is 16 amino acids long. Germline loops: CDR1 KGHSH, CDR2 LQKENI.

V gene TRBV30 combines with J gene TRBJ1-1; as DNA is missing, the TRBD1 call by TCRdb cannot be tested. The CDR3 has 15 residues. Germline CDR1 is GTSNPN and CDR2 is SVGIG (reference sequence). CDR3 region: CAWSVWGNPDTEAFF.

This chain connects TRBV24-1 to TRBJ2-2. The CDR3 loop spans 13 amino acids. Germline-derived CDR1 and CDR2 are KGHDR and SFDVKD. CDR3 in amino acids: CATRAANTGELFF.

CDR3 loop: CASSVVGENTGELFF. The chain has TRBV6-4 and TRBJ2-2; no DNA is available, so the TRBD1 call from TCRdb remains unchecked. CDR1 and CDR2 (germline): MRHNA, SNTAGT. The CDR3 extends over 15 amino acids.

This chain uses TRBV5-1 with TRBJ2-1; TCRdb's D call, TRBD2, is unchecked because there is no DNA. Germline V lookup: CDR1 SGHRS, CDR2 YFSETQ. The CDR3 is 15 amino acids. CDR3 residues: CASIPGLGLPNEQFF.

The CDR3 loop reads CASSDGRDPSNEQFF. The chain carries TRBV6-4 and TRBJ2-1; TCRdb designates TRBD1, a call that cannot be tested without DNA. The CDR3 contains 15 residues. The germline gives CDR1 MRHNA, CDR2 SNTAGT.

The chain recombines TRBV30 with TRBJ1-2. CDR3 length: 12 amino acids. CDR1 GTSNPN and CDR2 SVGIG come from the germline V gene (reference sequence). The CDR3 reads CARAGTEYGYTF.

The V call is TRBV10-3, the J call TRBJ1-1. CDR1 ENHRY and CDR2 SYGVKD come from the germline V gene. This CDR3 spans 11 amino acids. CDR3 sequence reads: CAIGRDTEAFF.

The gene calls are TRBV4-2 and TRBJ2-1; TCRdb calls TRBD2, which cannot be checked without DNA. This CDR3 has 16 residues. Germline CDR1 reads LGHNA; CDR2 reads YNFKEQ. The CDR3 loop reads CASSQDGDTSSNEQFF.

This chain links TRBV5-1 with TRBJ2-1. Germline CDR1 is SGHRS and CDR2 is YFSETQ. The CDR3 consists of 13 residues. CDR3 in amino acids: CASRVHSYNEQFF.

This chain joins TRBV7-2 and TRBJ2-1. Germline V gene data show CDR1 as SGHTA and CDR2 as FQGNSA. The CDR3 has 13 amino acids. CDR3 sequence: CASSLVGGDEQFF.

The chain joins TRBV20-1 to TRBJ2-1; TCRdb reports TRBD2, a call that lacks DNA to check it against. Germline CDR1 DFQATT, CDR2 SNEGSKA (reference sequence). The CDR3 length is 17 residues. The CDR3 sequence is CSATETSGRAGFNEQFF.

The chain carries TRBV5-1 and TRBJ1-1; lacking DNA, the TRBD1 call made by TCRdb goes unchecked. The CDR3 is 13 amino acids. Germline V CDR1 and CDR2: SGHRS, YFSETQ. CDR3: CASQAGVNTEAFF.

The gene calls are TRBV3-1 and TRBJ2-5; the TCRdb call, TRBD1, lacks DNA for checking. Germline V gene data show CDR1 as LGHDT and CDR2 as YNNKEL (reference sequence). This CDR3 has 17 amino acids. The CDR3 sequence: CASSQVYRVKGQETQYF.

The rearrangement uses TRBV11-3 and TRBJ1-1. There are 13 residues in the CDR3. Germline CDR1 SGHNT, CDR2 YENEEA. CDR3 region: CASSLALGTEAFF.

The rearrangement joins TRBV12-3 or TRBV12-4 to TRBJ2-3; absent DNA, TCRdb's TRBD2 call cannot be checked. The CDR3 has 15 residues. The chain's CDR3 is CASSGGREGTDTQYF.

The gene calls are TRBV6-2 or TRBV6-3 and TRBJ2-1. Germline V gene sequence: CDR1 MNHEY, CDR2 SVGEGT. The CDR3 is made up of 13 amino acids. CDR3 residues: CASSYSQHLEQFF.

This CDR3 is CASSSRGLNEQFF. The gene calls are TRBV11-3 and TRBJ2-1; the D gene TCRdb calls, TRBD1, cannot be checked with no DNA. Germline V CDR1 and CDR2: SGHNT, YENEEA. The CDR3 covers 13 residues.

The chain employs TRBV20-1 and TRBJ2-5. Per the germline V gene, CDR1 is DFQATT and CDR2 is SNEGSKA (reference sequence). CDR3 size: 11 residues. The CDR3 here is CSAGNRETQYF.

This chain uses TRBV6-5 with TRBJ2-3. The CDR3 contains 15 residues. Germline CDR1 reads MNHEY; CDR2 reads SVGAGI. The CDR3 sequence is CASSYSQTSTDTQYF.

The V and J genes are TRBV15 and TRBJ2-7; TCRdb picks TRBD1, but there is no DNA to check that call. This CDR3 contains 17 residues. Looked up from germline, CDR1 is LNHNV and CDR2 is YYDKDF (reference sequence). CDR3 in amino acids: CATSSLSGRRSSYEQYF. Full variable domain (outside the CDR3, taken from reference TRBV15 and TRBJ2-7): DAMVIQNPRYQVTQFGKPVTLSCSQTLNHNVMYWYQQKSSQAPKLLFHYYDKDFNNEADTPDNFQSRRPNTSFCFLDIRSPGLGDTAMYLCATSSLSGRRSSYEQYFGPGTRLTVT.

The CDR3: CASSFWGREDTQYF. This chain joins TRBV27 and TRBJ2-3; TCRdb gives TRBD1 as the D gene, but with no DNA this cannot be confirmed. CDR3 length equals 14 residues. Germline-derived CDR1 and CDR2 are MNHEY and SMNVEV (reference sequence).

The CDR3 loop is CASSFWASQNEKLFF. This rearrangement joins TRBV12-3 or TRBV12-4 to TRBJ1-4. The CDR3 consists of 15 residues.